This entry features one T cell receptor (beta chain) sequence. Clones were read by immunoSEQ multiplex PCR, and TCRdb kept only the in-frame ones, dropping some. The top ten clones hold around 4.6% of a sample with 210,000 or so clones, roughly 80% of them seen once. These data are taken from a study of blood T cell repertoires in COVID-19. Study-wide background: The United States, Italy and Spain provided the acute and convalescent COVID-19 samples. PBMCs, B-cell-depleted T cells, or T cells provided the cDNA or gDNA that made up the material.

Everyone who took part was 18 to 89 years old, and they came from 24 US areas. Up to 2 weeks before entering the study, exposed participants had met a COVID-19 case. The sequence was obtained from a woman aged 45-60 years who had been exposed to COVID-19. Sequencing input: PBMCs or T cells enriched from blood (not recorded which).

The CDR3 sequence is CASSLGGDTQYF. DNA for the CDR3: TGTGCCAGCAGCCTCGGGGGGGATACGCAGTATTTT. This chain joins TRBV9 and TRBJ2-3; 7 bases match TRBD2. This CDR3 spans 12 amino acids. From germline, CDR1 is SGDLS and CDR2 YYNGEE. V shed 4 bases and J 6 bases; nucleotides not matched to a gene: 2. Full variable domain (outside the CDR3, taken from reference TRBV9 and TRBJ2-3): DSGVTQTPKHLITATGQRVTLRCSPRSGDLSVYWYQQSLDQGLQFLIQYYNGEERAKGNILERFSAQQFPDLHSELNLSSLELGDSALYFCASSLGGDTQYFGPGTRLTVL.